These T cell receptor beta chains were read from a single sample in a study of blood T cell repertoires in COVID-19. The table came from immunoSEQ multiplex PCR; TCRdb's copy has only in-frame clones and leaves some out. The sample holds 300,000 or so clones, over 75% seen once. Sequenced: peripheral blood. These receptor sequences come from a man aged 50-59 years with active or convalescent COVID-19. Each CDR3 is given with its conserved first and last residue. The order of the fields is V gene, J gene, clone size, D gene, CDR3 DNA, CDR3 protein. A D gene is named only where the DNA matches it firmly. The size entry is marked missing in some rows and otherwise reads once, few, many or a size class.

TRBV6-2/TRBV6-3	TRBJ2-1	once	NA	TGTGCCAGCAGTTACTCGAGGGGGAGGGAATTCTACAATGAGCAGTTCTTC	CASSYSRGREFYNEQFF
TRBV27	TRBJ1-2	NA	NA	TGTGCCAGCAGGTACAGGGACGGCGTAGGCGGCTACACCTTC	CASRYRDGVGGYTF
TRBV2	TRBJ1-4	NA	TRBD1	TGTGCCAGCAGTCAATCGGGACAGGTCCTTAATGAAAAACTGTTTTTT	CASSQSGQVLNEKLFF
TRBV30	TRBJ2-1	NA	TRBD2	TGTGCCTGGAGAGGACTAGCGGGTTACAATGAGCAGTTCTTC	CAWRGLAGYNEQFF
TRBV21-1	TRBJ1-5	NA	NA	TGTGCCAGCCCCTTTTTGACAGGGGTTCACAATCAGCCCCAGCATTTT	CASPFLTGVHNQPQHF
TRBV5-4	TRBJ1-2	NA	TRBD1	TGTGCCAGCAGCCCCGGGACAGGGCCCAACTATGGCTACACCTTC	CASSPGTGPNYGYTF
TRBV5-1	TRBJ1-2	NA	NA	TGCGCCAGCAGCTCGCTCGGGGATAACTATGGCTACACCTTC	CASSSLGDNYGYTF
TRBV4-1	TRBJ1-5	NA	TRBD1	TGCGCCAGCAGCCAAGAAGGGGGACAGGGTAATCAGCCCCAGCATTTT	CASSQEGGQGNQPQHF
TRBV7-6	TRBJ2-1	NA	NA	TGTGCCAGCAGCTTAGTGAGGTTTAATGAGCAGTTCTTC	CASSLVRFNEQFF
TRBV28	TRBJ2-7	once	TRBD2	TGTGCCACCACTAGCGGGAGAGACGAGCAGTACTTC	CATTSGRDEQYF
TRBV25-1	TRBJ1-1	NA	NA	TGTGCCAGCAAGAGGCAGACGAACACTGAAGCTTTCTTT	CASKRQTNTEAFF
TRBV3-1/TRBV3-2	TRBJ2-2	few	NA	TGTGCCAGCGAGAACCTCAACACCGGGGAGCTGTTTTTT	CASENLNTGELFF
TRBV27	TRBJ2-2	NA	TRBD2	TGTGCCAGCAGTCTCCTAGCGGGGGCCCTAAACACCGGGGAGCTGTTTTTT	CASSLLAGALNTGELFF
TRBV5-6	TRBJ1-2	once	NA	TGTGCCAGCAGCTTGGAGGCAGGGCGAGAAAACTATGGCTACACCTTC	CASSLEAGRENYGYTF
TRBV7-2	TRBJ2-7	NA	TRBD1	TGTGCCAGCAGCCAAACCGGGACAGGGGTTCACGAGCAGTACTTC	CASSQTGTGVHEQYF
TRBV4-1	TRBJ2-7	NA	TRBD1	TGCGCCAGCAGCCAGCAAGGACAGGGGGCAGGGGAGCAGTACTTC	CASSQQGQGAGEQYF
TRBV7-8	TRBJ1-2	NA	NA	TGTGCCAGCAGCTTAAGCCGCGCGGGACCTAACTATGGCTACACCTTC	CASSLSRAGPNYGYTF
TRBV7-2	TRBJ2-7	NA	TRBD1	TGTGCCAGCAGCTTAAACAGGGGGTCCTACGAGCAGTACTTC	CASSLNRGSYEQYF
TRBV28	TRBJ1-1	few	NA	TGTGCCAGCAGTTTAGGGGGGGGGAGAGTGAACACTGAAGCTTTCTTT	CASSLGGGRVNTEAFF
TRBV7-8	TRBJ1-1	NA	NA	TGTGCCAGCAGCTTAGGGCGGGGGAACACTGAAGCTTTCTTT	CASSLGRGNTEAFF
TRBV3-1/TRBV3-2	TRBJ1-1	once	TRBD1	TGTGCCAGCAGCCCACATGACAGGGGAGGCACTGAAGCTTTCTTT	CASSPHDRGGTEAFF
TRBV6-6	TRBJ2-1	NA	NA	TGTGCCAGCAGTCCAACAGGGACCTACAATGAGCAGTTCTTC	CASSPTGTYNEQFF
TRBV4-2	TRBJ2-7	NA	NA	TGTGCCAGCAGCCAACGGTCCGGAGACGAGCAGTACTTC	CASSQRSGDEQYF
TRBV18	TRBJ1-1	once	NA	TGTGCCAGCTCCCGAGAATCAGGGCGCCTGAACACTGAAGCTTTCTTT	CASSRESGRLNTEAFF
TRBV18	TRBJ1-2	NA	NA	TGTGCCAGCTCTCCTTTTGGGACTGACTATGGCTACACCTTC	CASSPFGTDYGYTF
TRBV6-5	TRBJ2-7	once	TRBD1	TGTGCCAGCAGTTACGGTGGGACAGCGAGCTCCTACGAGCAGTACTTC	CASSYGGTASSYEQYF
TRBV29-1	TRBJ2-3	NA	TRBD2	TGCAGCGTAGCAGCGGGAGCGGTGAAAGATACGCAGTATTTT	CSVAAGAVKDTQYF
TRBV24-1	TRBJ1-1	NA	NA	TGTGCCACCACCTCGGACAGGAACACTGAAGCTTTCTTT	CATTSDRNTEAFF
TRBV24-1	TRBJ2-3	once	NA	TGTGCCACCAGTGATTTGAACGGTCCCACAGATACGCAGTATTTT	CATSDLNGPTDTQYF
TRBV29-1	TRBJ1-2	NA	TRBD1	TGCAGCGTTGAAGAGCCCCGGACAGGGTTTGGCTACACCTTC	CSVEEPRTGFGYTF
TRBV5-1	TRBJ1-3	once	NA	TGCGCCAGCAGCCTTACAGGGACGGGTGGAAACACCATATATTTT	CASSLTGTGGNTIYF
TRBV11-1	TRBJ1-1	NA	NA	TGTGCCAGCAGCTCCTCGACGGGGAACACTGAAGCTTTCTTT	CASSSSTGNTEAFF
TRBV19	TRBJ2-1	NA	NA	TGTGCCAGTAGTATAGGGGGGGGGCCTTACTACAATGAGCAGTTCTTC	CASSIGGGPYYNEQFF
TRBV2	TRBJ1-6	NA	NA	TGTGCCAGCAGGCAGGGGAATTCACCCCTCCACTTT	CASRQGNSPLHF
TRBV3-1/TRBV3-2	TRBJ2-3	NA	TRBD2	TGTGCCAGCAGCCCCGCGGTAGCGGGAGGGTCCACAGATACGCAGTATTTT	CASSPAVAGGSTDTQYF
TRBV7-2	TRBJ1-2	NA	NA	TGTGCCAGCACCTTACAGGTTGGAGGCTACACCTTC	CASTLQVGGYTF
TRBV19	TRBJ2-5	NA	NA	TGTGCCAGTAGTCAGGGGGAGACCCAGTACTTC	CASSQGETQYF
TRBV10-3	TRBJ1-5	NA	NA	TGTGCCATCAGTGAGAATGAGGGCGGGGGGCATCAGCCCCAGCATTTT	CAISENEGGGHQPQHF
TRBV5-5	TRBJ2-3	NA	TRBD2	TGTGCCAGCAGCCGGAGGGAGGGCAGCCGCACAGATACGCAGTATTTT	CASSRREGSRTDTQYF
TRBV2	TRBJ1-6	NA	TRBD1	TGTGCCAGCCTCAAGAGCACAGGGGGCGCGTCTCCCCTCCACTTT	CASLKSTGGASPLHF
TRBV30	TRBJ2-2	NA	TRBD1	TGTGCCTGGGCCCGGACAGGGAACACCGGGGAGCTGTTTTTT	CAWARTGNTGELFF
TRBV3-1/TRBV3-2	TRBJ1-6	NA	NA	TGTGCCAGCAGCCAACCAGGGTATTCACCCCTCCACTTT	CASSQPGYSPLHF
TRBV19	TRBJ1-2	NA	NA	TGTGCCAGTACTACAGTGGGGGGGATGGATGGCTACACCTTC	CASTTVGGMDGYTF
TRBV11-2	TRBJ2-3	NA	NA	TGTGCCAGCAGCCTGGAGGGGGGGGATACGCAGTATTTT	CASSLEGGDTQYF
TRBV9	TRBJ1-3	NA	NA	TGTGCCAGCAGCACAACCGACAGGGGAAACACCATATATTTT	CASSTTDRGNTIYF
TRBV7-3	TRBJ2-1	NA	TRBD2	TGTGCCAGCAGCCCCTCCCCTCTAGCGGGAGGTGCTAATGAGCAGTTCTTC	CASSPSPLAGGANEQFF